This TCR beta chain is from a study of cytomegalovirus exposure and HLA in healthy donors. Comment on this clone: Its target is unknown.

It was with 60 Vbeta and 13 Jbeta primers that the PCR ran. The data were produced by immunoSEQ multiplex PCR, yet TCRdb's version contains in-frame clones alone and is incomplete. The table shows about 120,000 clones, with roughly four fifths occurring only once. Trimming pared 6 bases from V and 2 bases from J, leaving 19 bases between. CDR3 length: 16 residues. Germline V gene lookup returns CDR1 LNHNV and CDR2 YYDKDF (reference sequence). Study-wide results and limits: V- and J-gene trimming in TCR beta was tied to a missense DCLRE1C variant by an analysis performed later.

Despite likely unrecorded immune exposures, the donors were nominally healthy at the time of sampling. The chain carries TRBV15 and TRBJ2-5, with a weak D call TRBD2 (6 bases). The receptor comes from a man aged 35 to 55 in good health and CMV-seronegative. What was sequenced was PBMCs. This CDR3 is CATRTNRTTLQETQYF. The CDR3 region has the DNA TGTGCCACCAGAACAAACAGGACTACTCTGCAAGAGACCCAGTACTTC.